The 8 T cell receptor beta chains reported below all come from one sample, sequenced in a study of blood T cell repertoires in COVID-19. Sequenced by immunoSEQ multiplex PCR; TCRdb stores in-frame clones only, minus some. This table holds approximately 98,000 clones, about 80% found once. Material for sequencing was peripheral blood. Every receptor here comes from a man in his fifties or sixties with acute or convalescent COVID-19.

The chain employs TRBV3-1 (or the pseudogene TRBV3-2) and TRBJ1-2, with a tentative D call TRBD1 (5 bases). CDR3 length: 15 amino acids. The V and J ends lost 1 base and 2 bases respectively, with 11 bases between them. The germline gives CDR1 LGHDT, CDR2 YNNKEL (reference sequence). In DNA form, the CDR3 reads TGTGCCAGCAGCCAAGCAAGGGCAGGGAACTATGGCTACACCTTC. It is translated as CASSQARAGNYGYTF.

The chain employs TRBV11-1 and TRBJ2-3; 8 bases map to TRBD1. CDR3 length: 15 residues. The V gene's germline CDR1 is SGHAT and CDR2 FQDESV (reference sequence). The V and J ends lost 8 bases and 2 bases, in that order; junction bases with no gene match: 9. Here the CDR3 DNA reads TGTGCCAGCGGCCGGCGGACAGGGCCCACAGATACGCAGTATTTT. Protein product: CASGRRTGPTDTQYF. Full variable domain (rest looked up from reference TRBV11-1 and TRBJ2-3): EAEVAQSPRYKITEKSQAVAFWCDPISGHATLYWYRQILGQGPELLVQFQDESVVDDSQLPKDRFSAERLKGVDSTLKIQPAELGDSAMYLCASGRRTGPTDTQYFGPGTRLTVL.

This clone appeared a single time. V and J are TRBV3-1 (or the pseudogene TRBV3-2) and TRBJ2-3; weak D call: TRBD2 (6 bases). Looked up from germline, CDR1 is LGHDT and CDR2 is YNNKEL (reference sequence). This CDR3 comprises 16 residues. With 7 bases removed from V and 0 bases from J, the gap between germline ends came to 17 bases. The CDR3 coding sequence is TGTGCCAGCACCCGGAGGGGTCCTACTAGCACAGATACGCAGTATTTT. It codes for CASTRRGPTSTDTQYF.

This clone was recorded once. The chain joins TRBV19 to TRBJ1-5, with D unresolved. The germline gives CDR1 LNHDA, CDR2 SQIVND (reference sequence). The CDR3 covers 13 residues. Trimming cost V 10 bases and J 4 bases, with 14 bases left between them. The CDR3 loop is CATGSGWNQPQHF. CDR3 nucleotides: TGTGCCACCGGTTCGGGGTGGAATCAGCCCCAGCATTTT.

The V and J genes are TRBV5-1 and TRBJ2-7, with D unclear. The CDR3 is 14 amino acids. Germline V gene data show CDR1 as SGHRS and CDR2 as YFSETQ. Trimming pared 0 bases from V and 3 bases from J, leaving 10 bases between. The CDR3 is CASSLGPSNYEQYV. Written as DNA, the CDR3 is TGCGCCAGCAGCTTGGGCCCCTCTAACTACGAGCAGTACGTC.

The chain carries TRBV9 and TRBJ2-3; 14 bases fit TRBD2. V lost 3 bases and J lost 0; bases outside the gene matches: 12. Germline CDR1 SGDLS, CDR2 YYNGEE. The CDR3 is 20 amino acids. CDR3 DNA sequence: TGTGCCAGCAGCGCCGGGACTAGCGGGGGTATTTGGACTAGCACAGATACGCAGTATTTT. This encodes CASSAGTSGGIWTSTDTQYF.

The chain joins TRBV6-2 or TRBV6-3 to TRBJ1-5; 7 nucleotides line up with TRBD1. With 5 bases clipped from V and 0 bases from J, the junction kept 10 bases outside the gene matches. Germline V gene sequence: CDR1 MNHEY, CDR2 SVGEGT. This CDR3 is 17 amino acids long. For the CDR3, the DNA is TGTGCCAGCAGTCTTACCTACGGGACAGATAGCAATCAGCCCCAGCATTTT. This sequence encodes CASSLTYGTDSNQPQHF.

This rearrangement joins TRBV6-5 to TRBJ1-1; D gene uncertain. The CDR3 runs 11 residues. Germline V CDR1 and CDR2: MNHEY, SVGAGI. With 7 bases removed from V and 1 base from J, the gap between germline ends came to 4 bases. Here the CDR3 DNA reads TGTGCCAGCACCAGGAACACTGAAGCTTTCTTT. Translating it yields CASTRNTEAFF.